Each of the 25 T cell receptor beta chains below was sequenced from the same sample in a study of shared clonotypes between healthy human individuals. Clones were read by immunoSEQ multiplex PCR, and TCRdb kept only the in-frame ones, dropping some. The sample lists about 690,000 clones, around 90% occurring once. Specimen: memory CD8+ T cells from PBMCs. Regarding subset: CD45RO+ cells pooled with CCR7-negative TemRA cells. These receptors all come from a man aged 18 to 35 in good health. Some clones in this sample may be carry-over from other donors' samples.

This clone was seen just once. The J gene is TRBJ2-7, the V gene TRBV11-2, with D possibly matching TRBD1 (6 bases). Germline V gene sequence: CDR1 SGHAT, CDR2 FQNNGV. CDR3 size: 14 residues. The germline V and J ends were trimmed by 4 bases and 6 bases, with 16 bases remaining between them. The CDR3 bases are TGTGCCAGCAGCTACAGGGATTGGATCGGCGAGCAGTACTTC. Translating it yields CASSYRDWIGEQYF.

The chain links TRBV28 to TRBJ2-1; D gene unclear. In germline, CDR1 is MDHEN, CDR2 SYDVKM. The V gene lost 7 bases and the J gene lost 5 bases, with 9 bases spanning the gap. CDR3 length: 12 residues. The CDR3 sequence is CASTLLNNEQFF. The CDR3 DNA follows: TGTGCCAGCACCCTTCTGAACAATGAGCAGTTCTTC.

The genes are TRBV12-5 and TRBJ1-1, with 7 bases matching TRBD1. This CDR3 comprises 15 residues. Germline lookup yields CDR1 LGHNT and CDR2 FRNRAP. V lost 4 bases and J lost 8; bases outside the gene matches: 13. CDR3 in amino acids: CASGSDLVVGGEAFF. CDR3 coding DNA: TGTGCTAGTGGTTCCGATTTGGTTGTAGGGGGCGAAGCTTTCTTT.

Only one count was recorded for this clone. The rearrangement links TRBV9 to TRBJ2-4, with D maybe TRBD1 (6 bases). The CDR3 contains 15 residues. CDR1 is SGDLS and CDR2 is YYNGEE in the germline V gene. Trimming cost V 0 bases and J 8 bases, with 15 bases left between them. CDR3 protein: CASSVGGGRGDIQYF. CDR3 sequence (DNA): TGTGCCAGCAGCGTAGGTGGTGGCAGGGGAGACATTCAGTACTTC.

In this sample, this clone turned up once. This chain links TRBV7-9 with TRBJ2-5; 7 bases line up with TRBD1. The CDR3 runs 15 residues. CDR1 is SEHNR, CDR2 FQNEAQ, per germline (reference sequence). V lost 0 bases to trimming and J lost 2 bases; unmatched junction nucleotides: 3. The CDR3 region has the DNA TGTGCCAGCAGCTTAGCACAGGGGTTACAAGAGACCCAGTACTTC. Translating gives CASSLAQGLQETQYF.

The chain links TRBV27 to TRBJ2-1; D might be TRBD1 (5 bases). Germline values: CDR1 MNHEY, CDR2 SMNVEV (reference sequence). The CDR3 is 14 amino acids. Trimming pared 2 bases from V and 6 bases from J, leaving 11 bases between. CDR3 residues: CASSLGAGINEQFF. The CDR3 nucleotides read TGTGCCAGCAGTTTAGGTGCAGGGATCAATGAGCAGTTCTTC.

V is TRBV10-1 and J is TRBJ2-1; the D is unclear. The CDR3 is made up of 13 amino acids. Germline V lookup: CDR1 WNHNN, CDR2 SYGVQD (reference sequence). Between the trimmed V and J ends, which lost 3 bases and 1 base, there was a span of 4 bases. CDR3 bases: TGCGCCAGCAGTGACGGTTCCTACAATGAGCAGTTCTTC. Translating gives CASSDGSYNEQFF.

The chain recombines TRBV7-2 with TRBJ2-2, with D possibly called TRBD1 or TRBD2 (5 bases each). The CDR3 sequence is 14 residues long. V shed 5 bases and J shed 7 bases, with 14 bases lying between them. Germline CDR1 SGHTA, CDR2 FQGNSA. CDR3 coding DNA: TGTGCCAGCAGCCCGCTGGGACGGGGCGGGGAGCTGTTTTTT. As protein: CASSPLGRGGELFF.

The V gene is TRBV14, the J gene TRBJ1-4; TRBD1 might be the D (5 bases). Germline CDR1 and CDR2: SGHDN and FVKESK. V was clipped by 4 bases and J by 7 bases, with 10 bases between them. This CDR3 is built from 13 residues. The CDR3 region has the DNA TGTGCCAGCAGCCCCCGGGGGGGTGAAAAACTGTTTTTT. It codes for CASSPRGGEKLFF.

The chain joins TRBV4-3 to TRBJ2-3; D perhaps matches TRBD1 (6 bases). V shed 0 bases and J shed 6 bases, with 13 bases lying between them. Germline loops: CDR1 LGHNA, CDR2 YSLEER. The CDR3 has 15 amino acids. The CDR3 DNA follows: TGCGCCAGCAGCCAAGATTGGCAGGGGCACGATACGCAGTATTTT. Translated, it gives CASSQDWQGHDTQYF.

Turning to this clone: Other nucleotide sequences from this sample produce the same CDR3. The chain employs TRBV7-9 and TRBJ2-7; D perhaps matches TRBD2 (5 bases). Germline-derived CDR1 and CDR2 are SEHNR and FQNEAQ (reference sequence). Trimming stripped 3 bases from V and 0 bases from J, with 6 bases between. This CDR3 is 13 amino acids long. The CDR3 DNA is TGTGCCAGCAGCTTCGGGGACTCCTACGAGCAGTACTTC. Protein: CASSFGDSYEQYF.

The rearrangement links TRBV5-6 to TRBJ2-7; a weak D match, TRBD2 (6 bases). Looked up from germline, CDR1 is SGHDT and CDR2 is YYEEEE. Trimming pared 1 base from V and 3 bases from J, leaving 11 bases between. This CDR3 has 14 amino acids. The CDR3 sequence is CASSLLGGDYEQYF. The CDR3 nucleotides read TGTGCCAGCAGCTTGCTGGGGGGAGACTACGAGCAGTACTTC.

The CDR3 region has the DNA TGCGCCAGCAGCTTGCCAGGGTACACCGGGGAGCTGTTTTTT. Translating it yields CASSLPGYTGELFF. The genes are TRBV5-1 and TRBJ2-2, with D perhaps matching TRBD1 (5 bases). The CDR3 extends over 14 amino acids. V was clipped by 1 base and J by 3 bases, with 7 bases between them. The V gene's germline CDR1 is SGHRS and CDR2 YFSETQ. The full variable domain, in which reference TRBV5-1 and TRBJ2-2 provide the parts outside the CDR3, is KAGVTQTPRYLIKTRGQQVTLSCSPISGHRSVSWYQQTPGQGLQFLFEYFSETQRNKGNFPGRFSGRQFSNSRSEMNVSTLELGDSALYLCASSLPGYTGELFFGEGSRLTVL.

This chain uses TRBV11-2 with TRBJ2-1, with D tentatively TRBD1 or TRBD2 (6 bases each). Germline assignment: CDR1 SGHAT and CDR2 FQNNGV. This CDR3 is 17 amino acids long. Trimming removed 0 bases at V and 3 bases at J, with 15 bases between. The CDR3 DNA reads as TGTGCCAGCAGCTTAGATCAAGGGGGAGGTCTCTACAATGAGCAGTTCTTC. This codes for CASSLDQGGGLYNEQFF.

The chain carries TRBV19 and TRBJ1-2, with unresolved D. Germline assignment: CDR1 LNHDA and CDR2 SQIVND (reference sequence). The CDR3 totals 15 residues. Trimming took 5 bases from V and 5 from J, leaving 18 bases between them. CDR3 coding DNA: TGTGCCAGTAGTGTCGGGAGGGCCACTATTTATGGCTACACCTTC. It specifies CASSVGRATIYGYTF.

The genes are TRBV27 and TRBJ1-2; 7 positions agree with TRBD1. With 5 bases clipped from V and 4 bases from J, the junction kept 16 bases outside the gene matches. The CDR3 spans 17 residues. Germline CDR1 is MNHEY and CDR2 is SMNVEV (reference sequence). The DNA of the CDR3 is TGTGCCAGCAGTCCAACGGGACAGCAACCTTTACTCTATGGCTACACCTTC. Translating it yields CASSPTGQQPLLYGYTF.

The rearrangement uses TRBV7-9 and TRBJ2-1; 12 nucleotides align to TRBD2. V lost 5 bases to trimming and J lost 2 bases; unmatched junction nucleotides: 4. The CDR3 is made up of 16 amino acids. Germline V gene data show CDR1 as SEHNR and CDR2 as FQNEAQ (reference sequence). The CDR3 DNA reads as TGTGCCAGCAGCGAGACTAGCGGGAGAGCCTACAATGAGCAGTTCTTC. Translating gives CASSETSGRAYNEQFF.

The CDR3 coding sequence is TGCAGCGTGGGAGTTGGTCTAAGCTCCTACAATGAGCAGTTCTTC. Its translation: CSVGVGLSSYNEQFF. The chain has TRBV29-1 and TRBJ2-1, with D tentatively TRBD2 (5 bases). Germline loops: CDR1 SQVTM, CDR2 ANQGSEA. The CDR3 runs 15 residues. Trimming took 6 bases from V and 0 from J, leaving 15 bases between them.

The genes are TRBV6-6 and TRBJ1-4, with D hard to call. Germline V gene sequence: CDR1 MNHNY, CDR2 SVGAGI (reference sequence). The V end was cut by 2 bases, the J end by 7 bases, with 11 bases between. CDR3 length equals 14 residues. CDR3 DNA sequence: TGTGCCAGCAGTTACGGAGGCCGGATTGAAAAACTGTTTTTT. Protein product: CASSYGGRIEKLFF.

The chain employs TRBV19 and TRBJ1-1, with 9 bases matching TRBD1. There are 14 residues in the CDR3. Germline CDR1 is LNHDA and CDR2 is SQIVND (reference sequence). With 4 bases clipped from V and 4 bases from J, the junction kept 4 bases outside the gene matches. The CDR3, as DNA: TGTGCCAGTAGTACGACAGGGGGGGGCACTGAAGCTTTCTTT. It codes for CASSTTGGGTEAFF.

V usage is TRBV28 and J usage is TRBJ1-2; no clear D. This CDR3 has 14 amino acids. CDR1 and CDR2 from the germline V gene are MDHEN and SYDVKM. Trimming shortened V by 6 bases and J by 6 bases, and 17 bases separated the two germline ends. This chain's CDR3 is CASSPAQARHGYTF. In DNA form, the CDR3 reads TGTGCCAGCAGCCCAGCCCAGGCGAGGCATGGCTACACCTTC.

This chain connects TRBV28 to TRBJ2-7; 10 bases line up with TRBD1. Trimming at V came to 7 bases and at J to 5 bases, leaving 8 bases not matched to a gene. This CDR3 region has 14 residues. The germline V gene encodes CDR1 MDHEN and CDR2 SYDVKM. CDR3: CASKRDRGVNEQYF. The CDR3 nucleotides read TGTGCCAGCAAACGGGACAGGGGAGTCAACGAGCAGTACTTC. Full variable domain (missing parts from reference TRBV28 and TRBJ2-7): DVKVTQSSRYLVKRTGEKVFLECVQDMDHENMFWYRQDPGLGLRLIYFSYDVKMKEKGDIPEGYSVSREKKERFSLILESASTNQTSMYLCASKRDRGVNEQYFGPGTRLTVT.

V and J are TRBV7-8 and TRBJ1-2; TRBD1 aligns across 10 bases. The CDR3 sequence is 15 residues long. V gave up 3 bases and J gave up 2 bases; unmatched junction bases: 3. Germline CDR1 reads SGHVS; CDR2 reads FQNEAQ. CDR3 bases: TGTGCCAGCAGCTTGGGACAGGGGACAAACTATGGCTACACCTTC. Protein product: CASSLGQGTNYGYTF.

This clone was counted once. The chain employs TRBV5-1 and TRBJ2-7; TRBD2 is a possible D gene (5 bases). This CDR3 is built from 17 residues. V lost 0 bases, J lost 0 bases, and 16 bases lay in between. CDR1 is SGHRS and CDR2 is YFSETQ in the germline V gene. This CDR3 reads CASSLALAAESSYEQYF. Written as DNA, the CDR3 is TGCGCCAGCAGCTTGGCCCTAGCAGCAGAGAGCTCCTACGAGCAGTACTTC.

V gene TRBV9 combines with J gene TRBJ2-7; 9 bases are a match to TRBD2. The V segment lost 0 bases and the J segment 3 bases; nucleotides outside the gene matches: 10. Germline CDR1 and CDR2: SGDLS and YYNGEE. The CDR3 has 17 amino acids. As DNA, the CDR3 is TGTGCCAGCAGCGTAGGGACTAGCGCCCATTCGATCTACGAGCAGTACTTC. Its protein product is CASSVGTSAHSIYEQYF.